This T cell receptor beta chain was retrieved from a study of shared clonotypes between healthy human individuals. Turning to the study itself: The study drew on two women and three men aged 18 to 49 as donors. Per donor, CD8 memory used one plate, CD8 naive used two, CD4 memory used three and CD4 naive used three.

The donor population consisted of healthy HIV-negative adults with no recent acute infections or vaccinations. This was a deep-level run. Sequencing was performed with immunoSEQ multiplex PCR; in TCRdb, only in-frame clones are kept and a portion is missing. The sample lists 2 million or so clones, roughly 94% seen once, with 0.13% in the top ten. From germline, CDR1 is MRHNA and CDR2 SNTAGT. The CDR3 has 13 residues. V lost 4 bases and J lost 9, with 14 bases in between. This clonotype originated in a man younger than 35 in good health. The V and J genes are TRBV6-4 and TRBJ2-3; no definite D call. The specimen was naive CD4+ T cells sorted from blood. Subset in this sample: CD45RA+ positively selected. Here the CDR3 DNA reads TGTGCCAGCAGTGCCTTGCCGGAGTGGACGCAGTATTTT. It yields the protein CASSALPEWTQYF.